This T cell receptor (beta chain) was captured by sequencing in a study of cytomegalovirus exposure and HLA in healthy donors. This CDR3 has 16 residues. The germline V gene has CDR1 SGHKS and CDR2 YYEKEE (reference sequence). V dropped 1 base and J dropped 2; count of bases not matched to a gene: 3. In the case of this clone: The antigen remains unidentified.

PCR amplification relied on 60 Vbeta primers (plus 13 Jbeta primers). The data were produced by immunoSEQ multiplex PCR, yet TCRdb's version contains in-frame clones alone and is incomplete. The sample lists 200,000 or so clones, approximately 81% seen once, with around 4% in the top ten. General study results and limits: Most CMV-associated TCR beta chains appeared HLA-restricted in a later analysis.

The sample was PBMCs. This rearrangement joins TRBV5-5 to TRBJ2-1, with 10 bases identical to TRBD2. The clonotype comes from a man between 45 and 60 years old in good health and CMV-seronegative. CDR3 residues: CASSLLSGGAYNEQFF. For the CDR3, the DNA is TGTGCCAGCAGCTTGCTCAGCGGGGGGGCCTACAATGAGCAGTTCTTC.